This is a list of T cell receptor beta chains from one sample in a study of blood T cell repertoires in COVID-19. Sequencing used immunoSEQ multiplex PCR; TCRdb keeps in-frame clones, though not all of them. The sample has 250,000 or so clones; 85% to 90% are singletons. Specimen: peripheral blood. The receptors come from an older woman with COVID-19, enrolled during active disease. CDR3s include the opening cysteine and the closing phenylalanine or tryptophan. The D gene is left open where the match is weak. Clone size is stated in some rows and not others, as once, few, many or a class when expanded.

j_call | d_call | clone_size | v_call | cdr3_nt | cdr3_aa
TRBJ2-1 | - | - | TRBV4-1 | TGCGCCAGCAGCCAAGAAGAGCGGAGCTCCTACAATGAGCAGTTCTTC | CASSQEERSSYNEQFF
TRBJ2-2 | TRBD1 | - | TRBV18 | TGTGCCAGCTCACCAACGGGACAGGGGGTGAACACCGGGGAGCTGTTTTTT | CASSPTGQGVNTGELFF
TRBJ1-2 | - | - | TRBV4-2 | TGTGCCAGCAGCCAGGCCCGGGGGAGCTATGGCTACACCTTC | CASSQARGSYGYTF
TRBJ2-7 | - | few | TRBV30 | TGTGCCTGGGGACAGAGGAACTACGAGCAGTACTTC | CAWGQRNYEQYF
TRBJ2-1 | TRBD2 | - | TRBV14 | TGTGCCAGCAGCCAAGCCTCGGGACTAAGACAGTTCTTC | CASSQASGLRQFF
TRBJ2-2 | TRBD1 | - | TRBV5-1 | TGCGCCAGCAGCTTGGGACAGGGGTACACCGGGGAGCTGTTTTTT | CASSLGQGYTGELFF
TRBJ2-6 | - | - | TRBV7-7 | TGTGCCAGCAGCTGCTCGCCGCCACAAAGTCGGGCCAACGTCCTGACTTTC | CASSCSPPQSRANVLTF
TRBJ1-3 | - | - | TRBV2 | TGTGCCAGCACTAAGAGGGCTGGAAACACCATATATTTT | CASTKRAGNTIYF
TRBJ1-2 | - | - | TRBV7-3 | TGTGCCAGCAGCCCCGAAGGGGCAGCGTATGGCTACACCTTC | CASSPEGAAYGYTF
TRBJ1-1 | - | - | TRBV11-2 | TGTGCCAGCAGCTTGTCGTACACTGAAGCTTTCTTT | CASSLSYTEAFF
TRBJ2-1 | TRBD2 | - | TRBV11-2 | TGTGCCAGCAGCCCCGCCGGACTAGCCCGAAATGAGCAGTTCTTC | CASSPAGLARNEQFF
TRBJ2-5 | - | - | TRBV5-4 | TGTGCCAGCAGCTGGGGACTGCTACAAGAGACCCAGTACTTC | CASSWGLLQETQYF
TRBJ1-2 | - | - | TRBV4-2 | TGTGCCAGCAGCCAAGGGGGGGATGGCTACACCTTC | CASSQGGDGYTF
TRBJ2-5 | TRBD1 | - | TRBV7-6 | TGTGCCAGCAGCTCTCTAACCGGGACAGGGGCGACCCAGTACTTC | CASSSLTGTGATQYF
TRBJ2-3 | TRBD2 | - | TRBV24-1 | TGTGCCACCAGTGACTGGGACTATTGCACAGATACGCAGTATTTT | CATSDWDYCTDTQYF
TRBJ2-1 | TRBD2 | - | TRBV5-1 | TGCGCCAGCAGCCCGTCGACTAGCGGTGATTACAATGAGCAGTTCTTC | CASSPSTSGDYNEQFF
TRBJ2-2 | TRBD2 | - | TRBV11-2 | TGTGCCAGCAGTCCCCCCCGGGGGGGGCCCACCGGGGAGCTGTTTTTT | CASSPPRGGPTGELFF
TRBJ1-4 | TRBD1 | - | TRBV6-1 | TGTGCCAGCAGTGATACCGGGACAGGGGATGAAAAACTGTTTTTT | CASSDTGTGDEKLFF
TRBJ1-1 | TRBD1 | few | TRBV7-2 | TGTGCCAGCAGCCCACAGGGGGGTAACACTGAAGCTTTCTTT | CASSPQGGNTEAFF
TRBJ2-7 | TRBD1 | - | TRBV7-9 | TGTGCCAGCAGCTTGGGGACAGGTCCCTTGGAGCAGTACTTC | CASSLGTGPLEQYF
TRBJ2-1 | TRBD1 | - | TRBV7-9 | TGTGCCAGCAGCCTCGGACCGGGGACAGGGCGTGACGATGAGCAGTTCTTC | CASSLGPGTGRDDEQFF
TRBJ2-3 | TRBD2 | - | TRBV7-9 | TGTGCCAGCAGCTACACTAGCGGCCCTAGCACAGATACGCAGTATTTT | CASSYTSGPSTDTQYF
TRBJ1-1 | TRBD1 | - | TRBV15 | TGTGCCACCAGCCCGGACAGGGTGAACACTGAAGCTTTCTTT | CATSPDRVNTEAFF
TRBJ2-2 | - | - | TRBV11-2 | TGTGCCAGCAGCCTCGTGGGGGGAAACACCGGGGAGCTGTTTTTT | CASSLVGGNTGELFF
TRBJ2-5 | - | - | TRBV5-1 | TGCGCCAGCAGCTTGGGACGACGGCGCGGGTGGGAGACCCAGTACTTC | CASSLGRRRGWETQYF
TRBJ2-1 | - | - | TRBV7-2 | TGTGCCAGCAGCCCAGAGCCGTACAGGAATGAGCAGTTCTTC | CASSPEPYRNEQFF
TRBJ1-6 | - | - | TRBV12-3/TRBV12-4 | TGTGCCAGCAGTACGAGCGATTCACCCCTCCACTTT | CASSTSDSPLHF
TRBJ1-2 | - | once | TRBV7-2 | TGTGCCAGCAGCCTTAGCGGGTCAGCTAACTATGGCTACACCTTC | CASSLSGSANYGYTF
TRBJ1-1 | - | - | TRBV4-3 | TGCGCCAGCAGCCCCGACTGGGAGGGGACGGCGAACACTGAAGCTTTCTTT | CASSPDWEGTANTEAFF
TRBJ2-1 | TRBD2 | few | TRBV6-6 | TGTGCCAGCAGTTACACGGGGGGGAACAATGAGCAGTTCTTC | CASSYTGGNNEQFF
TRBJ1-2 | - | - | TRBV19 | TGTGCCAGTAGTATAGTAGGCGGACAGTCATCGGCAGGCTACACCTTC | CASSIVGGQSSAGYTF
TRBJ1-5 | TRBD1 | - | TRBV6-5 | TGTGCCAGCAGGGGACAGGGGAGTCAGCCCCAGCATTTT | CASRGQGSQPQHF
TRBJ2-6 | - | - | TRBV6-2/TRBV6-3 | TGTGCCAGCAGTAAGACAGGGGCCAACGTCCTGACTTTC | CASSKTGANVLTF
TRBJ1-5 | - | - | TRBV21-1 | TGTGCCAGCAACCCGACAGGGGGCTTTCTCTGCAATCAGCCCCAGCATTTT | CASNPTGGFLCNQPQHF
TRBJ1-2 | - | - | TRBV3-1/TRBV3-2 | TGTGCCAGCAGCCGACGGAGTAACTATGGCTACACCTTC | CASSRRSNYGYTF
TRBJ1-1 | - | - | TRBV7-9 | TGTGCCAGCAGCTTAGAACAGGGAACTGAAGCTTTCTTT | CASSLEQGTEAFF
TRBJ2-3 | TRBD1 | once | TRBV27 | TGTGCCAGCACCAGGACAGGGGGCCCAGATACGCAGTATTTT | CASTRTGGPDTQYF
TRBJ1-3 | TRBD1 | - | TRBV19 | TGTGCCAGTAGTATCTTTGGACAGGGAGTTGGCCACTCTGGAAACACCATATATTTT | CASSIFGQGVGHSGNTIYF
TRBJ2-1 | - | - | TRBV10-2 | TGCGCCAGCAGTGAGTTAGCCGGTCGATTTGGCAATGAGCAGTTCTTC | CASSELAGRFGNEQFF
TRBJ2-2 | - | - | TRBV10-3 | TGTGCCATCAGCCCCCTCGGGTCAAGCGACACCGGGGAGCTGTTTTTT | CAISPLGSSDTGELFF
TRBJ1-6 | - | - | TRBV5-1 | TGCGCCAGCAGCTTGGCCCCAGGGGAGCATAATTCACCCCTCCACTTT | CASSLAPGEHNSPLHF
TRBJ2-3 | TRBD1 | - | TRBV11-2 | TGTGCCAGCAGCTCCGACAGGGTGAGGGCAGATACGCAGTATTTT | CASSSDRVRADTQYF
TRBJ2-3 | - | - | TRBV1 | TGCACCAGCAGCCTCACTATAATAAGTTTATCAGATACGCAGTATTTT | CTSSLTIISLSDTQYF
TRBJ2-3 | - | - | TRBV3-1/TRBV3-2 | TGTGCCAGCAGCCAAGGGGGTCACAGGGTTGGGGTGTCAGATACGCAGTATTTT | CASSQGGHRVGVSDTQYF
TRBJ1-2 | TRBD1 | - | TRBV7-9 | TGTGCCAGCAGCTCCCTGCCGGGACAGGGGGACTATGGCTACACCTTC | CASSSLPGQGDYGYTF
TRBJ1-2 | TRBD1 | - | TRBV6-2/TRBV6-3 | TGTGCCAGCAGCCGAGGGGACAGTGGTGCCTACACCTTC | CASSRGDSGAYTF
TRBJ2-7 | TRBD1 | - | TRBV27 | TGTGCCAGCAGCCTAGGGACAGCCTACGAGCAGTACTTC | CASSLGTAYEQYF
TRBJ1-6 | - | - | TRBV7-9 | TGTGCCAGCAAAGAACAGGCTAATTCACCCCTCCACTTT | CASKEQANSPLHF
TRBJ1-4 | - | - | TRBV29-1 | TGCAGCGTTGAAGCAAATAATGAAAAACTGTTTTTT | CSVEANNEKLFF
TRBJ1-1 | TRBD1 | - | TRBV2 | TGTGCCAGCAGTGCCCGGGCAGGGGGCATAGTTATGAACACTGAAGCTTTCTTT | CASSARAGGIVMNTEAFF
TRBJ1-2 | TRBD1 | once | TRBV6-5 | TGTGCCAGCAGAGACACAGGGGATAACTATGGCTACACCTTC | CASRDTGDNYGYTF
TRBJ2-2 | TRBD1 | - | TRBV4-3 | TGCGCCAGCAGCCAAGATATCAAGGGGGCGGGCACCGGGGAGCTGTTTTTT | CASSQDIKGAGTGELFF
TRBJ2-4 | TRBD1 | - | TRBV5-6 | TGTGCCAGCAGCTCAACCGGACAGGGATTTACCAAAAACATTCAGTACTTC | CASSSTGQGFTKNIQYF